Listed below are T cell receptor beta chains from one sample, sequenced in a study of CD8+CD57+ T cells in acquired aplastic anemia. MiXCR, applied by TCRdb to the reads, yields one record per CDR3 protein. The table lists 350,000 to 450,000 distinct CDR3 sequences, 55% to 75% of them singletons. Sequencing was carried out using sorted CD4+, CD8+, or CD8+CD57+ T cells (not recorded which) from PBMCs. These receptors came from a human donor in good health, serving as a control. Each CDR3 is given with its conserved first and last residue. The D gene is left open where the match is weak. Size is omitted from some rows. Given values are once, few, many or a class for expanded clones.

j_call: TRBJ1-1; clone_size: -; v_call: TRBV10-2; d_call: -; cdr3_aa: CASSEHVGTAFF; cdr3_nt: TGCGCCAGCAGTGAACACGTAGGGACAGCTTTCTTT
j_call: TRBJ2-7; clone_size: -; v_call: TRBV9; d_call: -; cdr3_aa: CASSLAGPRYTQYF; cdr3_nt: TGTGCCAGCAGCTTAGCAGGTCCACGCTATACGCAGTACTTC
j_call: TRBJ2-2; clone_size: -; v_call: TRBV7-2; d_call: -; cdr3_aa: CASSSQGGVHPQLFF; cdr3_nt: TGTGCCAGCAGCTCGCAGGGTGGGGTTCACCCCCAGCTGTTTTTT
j_call: TRBJ1-5; clone_size: -; v_call: TRBV7-8; d_call: -; cdr3_aa: CASSSDSQGNQPQHF; cdr3_nt: TGTGCCAGCAGCTCGGACAGCCAAGGCAATCAGCCCCAGCATTTT
j_call: TRBJ2-3; clone_size: many; v_call: TRBV19; d_call: TRBD1; cdr3_aa: CASSKDRGQDTQYF; cdr3_nt: TGTGCCAGTAGTAAGGACAGGGGGCAAGATACGCAGTATTTT
j_call: TRBJ1-2; clone_size: once; v_call: TRBV9; d_call: -; cdr3_aa: CASSSQGEAFFGHTF; cdr3_nt: -
j_call: TRBJ1-3; clone_size: -; v_call: TRBV7-3; d_call: -; cdr3_aa: CASSRDGLETQYLYF; cdr3_nt: TGTGCCAGCAGCCGAGATGGTCTAGAGACCCAGTACTTATATTTT
j_call: TRBJ1-2; clone_size: -; v_call: TRBV12-3/TRBV12-4; d_call: -; cdr3_aa: CASSGRGDYGYTF; cdr3_nt: TGTGCCAGCAGCGGGAGGGGGGACTATGGCTACACCTTC
j_call: TRBJ2-7; clone_size: -; v_call: TRBV10-3; d_call: -; cdr3_aa: CAISDGGKLHYEQYF; cdr3_nt: TGTGCCATCAGTGACGGCGGGAAATTACACTACGAGCAGTACTTC
j_call: TRBJ1-6; clone_size: once; v_call: TRBV2; d_call: -; cdr3_aa: CASRPEGGNSPLLF; cdr3_nt: TGTGCCAGCAGGCCTGAGGGGGGTAATTCCCCCCTCCTCTTT
j_call: TRBJ1-3; clone_size: -; v_call: TRBV20-1; d_call: -; cdr3_aa: CSASQGAEALYF; cdr3_nt: TGCAGTGCTTCCCAGGGAGCCGAAGCTTTATATTTT
j_call: TRBJ1-6; clone_size: -; v_call: TRBV7-2; d_call: -; cdr3_aa: CASSVGNSKEWAVHF; cdr3_nt: TGTGCCAGCAGTGTAGGGAACAGCAAAGAATGGGCAGTCCACTTT
j_call: TRBJ1-2; clone_size: -; v_call: TRBV12-3/TRBV12-4; d_call: -; cdr3_aa: CASSLESTSYEYTF; cdr3_nt: TGCGCCAGCAGCTTAGAATCAACTAGCTATGAGTACACCTTC
j_call: TRBJ1-2; clone_size: -; v_call: TRBV9; d_call: -; cdr3_aa: CASSVGGFSSEATF; cdr3_nt: TGTGCCAGCAGCGTAGGGGGCTTTAGCTCTGAAGCTACCTTC
j_call: TRBJ1-2; clone_size: -; v_call: TRBV7-2; d_call: -; cdr3_aa: CASSLATETVGYTF; cdr3_nt: TGTGCCAGCAGCTTAGCTACAGAGACAGTTGGCTACACCTTC
j_call: TRBJ1-5; clone_size: -; v_call: TRBV6-4; d_call: -; cdr3_aa: CASSGTAQGQPQHF; cdr3_nt: TGTGCCAGCAGTGGGACAGCTCAAGGTCAGCCCCAGCATTTT
j_call: TRBJ2-7; clone_size: -; v_call: TRBV6-6; d_call: TRBD1; cdr3_aa: CAITETGNLDEQYF; cdr3_nt: TGTGCCATCACAGAGACAGGGAATTTAGACGAGCAGTACTTC
j_call: TRBJ2-7; clone_size: once; v_call: TRBV20-1; d_call: -; cdr3_aa: CSGTEISSYEQYF; cdr3_nt: TGCAGTGGAACAGAAATAAGCTCCTACGAGCAGTACTTC
j_call: TRBJ1-2; clone_size: many; v_call: TRBV6-1; d_call: TRBD1; cdr3_aa: CASSGPQTGTSLYGYTF; cdr3_nt: TGTGCCAGCAGTGGACCACAGACAGGGACGTCCCTCTATGGCTACACCTTC
j_call: TRBJ2-1; clone_size: once; v_call: TRBV9; d_call: -; cdr3_aa: CASSLGQNNAQSF; cdr3_nt: TGCGCCAGCAGCTTGGGTCAGAACAATGCGCAGTCCTTC
j_call: TRBJ1-3; clone_size: -; v_call: TRBV5-1; d_call: -; cdr3_aa: CASSGSSTDTIYF; cdr3_nt: TGCGCCAGCAGCGGATCTAGCACAGATACCATATATTTT
j_call: TRBJ1-2; clone_size: -; v_call: TRBV7-9; d_call: -; cdr3_aa: CASSSIRETSRDYTF; cdr3_nt: TGTGCCAGCAGCTCAATCAGGGAGACAAGTCGGGACTACACCTTC
j_call: TRBJ1-1; clone_size: -; v_call: TRBV6-6; d_call: -; cdr3_aa: CATNLGGGRSTEAFF; cdr3_nt: TGTGCCACCAACTTGGGGGGTGGGAGGTCGACTGAAGCTTTCTTT
j_call: TRBJ2-7; clone_size: -; v_call: TRBV7-9; d_call: TRBD1; cdr3_aa: CASSWGQGGLEQYF; cdr3_nt: TGTGCCAGCAGCTGGGGACAGGGGGGGTTGGAGCAGTACTTC
j_call: TRBJ1-2; clone_size: -; v_call: TRBV5-4; d_call: -; cdr3_aa: CASSRDGRSYGYTF; cdr3_nt: TGTGCCAGCAGCCGAGACGGGCGCAGCTATGGCTACACCTTC
j_call: TRBJ1-6; clone_size: -; v_call: TRBV7-2; d_call: TRBD1; cdr3_aa: CASSLEGGTPSEHF; cdr3_nt: TGTGCCAGCAGCTTAGAAGGGGGCACCCCCTCCGAGCACTTT
j_call: TRBJ2-7; clone_size: -; v_call: TRBV6-2/TRBV6-3; d_call: -; cdr3_aa: CASTSSGSNYEQYF; cdr3_nt: TGTGCCAGCACCTCATCGGGGTCCAACTACGAGCAGTACTTC
j_call: TRBJ1-2; clone_size: once; v_call: TRBV7-2; d_call: -; cdr3_aa: CASSLATTGGYGSTF; cdr3_nt: TGTGCCAGCAGCTTAGCAACTACCGGGGGGTATGGCTCCACCTTC
j_call: TRBJ2-5; clone_size: -; v_call: TRBV20-1; d_call: -; cdr3_aa: CSDKGGAGQQETQYF; cdr3_nt: TGCAGTGACAAGGGGGGAGCCGGACAGCAAGAGACCCAGTACTTC
j_call: TRBJ2-7; clone_size: -; v_call: TRBV7-9; d_call: TRBD2; cdr3_aa: CASSRLAGGGYEQYF; cdr3_nt: TGTGCCAGCAGCCGACTAGCGGGGGGGGGCTACGAGCAGTACTTC
j_call: TRBJ2-7; clone_size: -; v_call: TRBV20-1; d_call: -; cdr3_aa: CSARPPGAETGELYF; cdr3_nt: TGCAGTGCTAGACCCCCCGGGGCTGAAACCGGGGAGCTGTACTTC
j_call: TRBJ1-1; clone_size: -; v_call: TRBV12-3/TRBV12-4; d_call: -; cdr3_aa: CASSNEVGNTEAFF; cdr3_nt: TGTGCCAGCAGTAACGAAGTTGGGAACACTGAAGCTTTCTTT
j_call: TRBJ1-6; clone_size: -; v_call: TRBV12-3/TRBV12-4; d_call: -; cdr3_aa: CASSPAGRGYNSPLHF; cdr3_nt: TGTGCCAGTAGTCCCGCGGGACGGGGCTATAATTCACCCCTCCACTTT
j_call: TRBJ1-1; clone_size: once; v_call: TRBV10-1; d_call: -; cdr3_aa: CASSEMTDTEAFF; cdr3_nt: TGTGCCAGCAGTGAGATGACAGACACTGAAGCTTTCTTT
j_call: TRBJ1-4; clone_size: many; v_call: TRBV18; d_call: -; cdr3_aa: CASSPWRDNEKLFF; cdr3_nt: TGTGCCAGCTCACCTTGGCGCGATAATGAAAAACTGTTTTTT
j_call: TRBJ1-1; clone_size: -; v_call: TRBV7-9; d_call: -; cdr3_aa: CASSLEAAMDTKQFF; cdr3_nt: TGTGCCAGCAGCTTGGAAGCGGCAATGGACACTAAACAGTTCTTT
j_call: TRBJ1-1; clone_size: -; v_call: TRBV15; d_call: -; cdr3_aa: CATSKEGGVNNKVYF; cdr3_nt: TGTGCCACCAGCAAAGAAGGCGGGGTGAACAATAAAGTATACTTT
j_call: TRBJ2-7; clone_size: -; v_call: TRBV6-1; d_call: -; cdr3_aa: CASRKQGGTSYEQYF; cdr3_nt: TGTGCCAGTAGGAAACAGGGTGGAACTTCCTACGAGCAGTACTTC
j_call: TRBJ2-7; clone_size: -; v_call: TRBV7-2; d_call: -; cdr3_aa: CASRLAGRTDTQHYF; cdr3_nt: TGTGCCAGCAGGTTGGCGGGGAGGACAGATACGCAGCATTACTTC
j_call: TRBJ2-3; clone_size: many; v_call: TRBV20-1; d_call: -; cdr3_aa: CSAHRGGPSADTQYF; cdr3_nt: TGCAGTGCTCATCGTGGCGGGCCTAGTGCAGATACGCAGTATTTT
j_call: TRBJ2-1; clone_size: -; v_call: TRBV29-1; d_call: TRBD2; cdr3_aa: CSVEDLGAGDTNEQFF; cdr3_nt: TGCAGCGTTGAAGATCTGGGAGCGGGGGATACCAACGAGCAGTTCTTC
j_call: TRBJ1-4; clone_size: -; v_call: TRBV14; d_call: -; cdr3_aa: CASSVDIGEILFF; cdr3_nt: TGTGCCAGCAGCGTAGATATTGGGGAAATACTGTTTTTT
j_call: TRBJ1-2; clone_size: many; v_call: TRBV4-1; d_call: -; cdr3_aa: CASSQPLSRGPTSGYTF; cdr3_nt: TGCGCCAGCAGCCAACCCTTGAGTCGGGGCCCAACTAGCGGCTACACCTTC
j_call: TRBJ2-3; clone_size: -; v_call: TRBV7-3; d_call: -; cdr3_aa: CASSLGPGEAPYYF; cdr3_nt: TGTGCCAGCAGCTTGGGCCCGGGGGAGGCTCCGTACTATTTT
j_call: TRBJ1-1; clone_size: -; v_call: TRBV30; d_call: -; cdr3_aa: CAWNPGRDTTEAFF; cdr3_nt: TGTGCCTGGAACCCTGGGAGGGACACCACTGAAGCTTTCTTT
j_call: TRBJ2-7; clone_size: many; v_call: TRBV5-1; d_call: TRBD2; cdr3_aa: CASSWGLAVPYEQYF; cdr3_nt: TGCGCCAGCAGCTGGGGACTAGCGGTTCCCTACGAGCAGTACTTC
j_call: TRBJ1-6; clone_size: once; v_call: TRBV15; d_call: -; cdr3_aa: CATSPRPGYKSPLHF; cdr3_nt: TGCGCCACCAGCCCAAGGCCCGGTTATAAATCACCCCTCCACTTT
j_call: TRBJ1-1; clone_size: -; v_call: TRBV7-3; d_call: TRBD1; cdr3_aa: CASSLCRDRGNTEAFF; cdr3_nt: TGTGCCAGCAGTTTATGCCGGGACAGGGGGAACACTGAAGCTTTCTTT
j_call: TRBJ1-1; clone_size: many; v_call: TRBV5-8; d_call: TRBD1; cdr3_aa: CASRGTGTTEAFF; cdr3_nt: TGTGCCAGCAGAGGGACAGGGACCACTGAAGCTTTCTTT
j_call: TRBJ2-1; clone_size: -; v_call: TRBV25-1; d_call: -; cdr3_aa: CASVVWGGAWNEQFF; cdr3_nt: TGTGCCAGCGTTGTATGGGGGGGGGCTTGGAATGAGCAGTTCTTC